Included here is one T cell receptor (beta chain) sequence, with context. Its matching antigen is unknown. V dropped 5 bases and J dropped 6 bases, with 16 bases sitting between them. CDR1 is SGHTA and CDR2 is FQGNSA in the germline V gene. CDR3 size: 14 residues. The sort gate was single viable CD3+CD4+CD8-CD45RO+ cells for memory CD4+ T cells. Total CD4+ T cells were enriched by CD4 positive selection. Methods used by the authors: After removing out-of-frame reads, 2 million to 2.5 million distinct TCRbeta sequences remained. Only in-frame clones appear in the TCRdb table, and some are missing; sequencing was by immunoSEQ multiplex PCR. V and J calls and clone size are given by that table; D and trimming were obtained from the DNA. The top ten hold approximately 0.59% of the sample, which has tens of thousands of clones, over 75% seen once. The entry originates in a study of memory CD4+ T cells and cytomegalovirus serostatus. Study information: Healthy Belgian adult donors included roughly ten CMV-positive and some 25 CMV-negative people. Study-wide results and caveats: Each of some 67 CMV-associated TCRbeta sequences occurred in one to five individuals.

The receptor's source is an adult in good health and CMV-seronegative. The chain carries TRBV7-2 and TRBJ1-2; D remains ambiguous. Material: memory CD4+ T cells from blood. The CDR3 DNA reads TGTGCCAGCAGCCCGATGGCAGGAGACAATGGCTACACCTTC. Translation gives CASSPMAGDNGYTF.